This TCR beta chain was captured by sequencing in a study of post-analysis software for immune sequencing data. The overall study: Included courses were relapsing-remitting and secondary progressive multiple sclerosis; progressive-relapsing multiple sclerosis was also included. Study-level findings and limits: Compared against controls, patients with multiple sclerosis displayed significantly lower normalized Chao1 diversity. Five or six TRBV segments, TRBV5-6, TRBV5-1 and TRBV20-1 among them, were found more frequent in patients than controls.

A single count supports this clonotype. Its antigen remains unknown. The authors incorporated unique molecular identifiers into the TCR beta cDNA libraries. TCRdb fed the PCR reads into MiXCR, producing one record per CDR3 protein. The sample has hundreds of thousands of distinct CDR3 sequences, approximately 45% seen once; the top ten hold about 12%. The CDR3 is made up of 15 amino acids. The V and J ends lost 5 bases and 3 bases respectively, with 17 bases between them. Germline V gene data show CDR1 as ENHRY and CDR2 as SYGVKD. The sequenced sample was blood. The clonotype comes from a girl aged 5 to 17 with multiple sclerosis. This chain links TRBV10-3 with TRBJ2-7; D is possibly TRBD2 (5 bases). The CDR3 sequence is CAISPSRGVNYEQYF. The CDR3 coding sequence is TGTGCCATCAGTCCCTCTCGGGGAGTCAACTACGAGCAGTACTTC.